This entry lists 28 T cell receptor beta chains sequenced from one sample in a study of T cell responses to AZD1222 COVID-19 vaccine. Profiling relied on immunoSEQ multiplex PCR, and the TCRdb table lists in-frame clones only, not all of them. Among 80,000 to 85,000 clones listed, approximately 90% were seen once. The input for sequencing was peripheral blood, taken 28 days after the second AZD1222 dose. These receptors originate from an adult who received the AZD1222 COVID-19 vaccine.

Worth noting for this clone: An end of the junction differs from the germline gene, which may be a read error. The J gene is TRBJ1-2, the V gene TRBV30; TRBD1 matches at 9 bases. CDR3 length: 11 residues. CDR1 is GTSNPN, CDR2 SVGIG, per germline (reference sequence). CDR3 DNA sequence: TGTGCCTGGAGACAGGGGGCGACCTGGGTCTTC. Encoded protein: CAWRQGATWVF. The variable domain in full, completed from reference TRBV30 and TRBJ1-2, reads SQTIHQWPATLVQPVGSPLSLECTVEGTSNPNLYWYRQAAGRGLQLLFYSVGIGQISSEVPQNLSASRPQDRQFILSSKKLLLSDSGFYLCAWRQGATWVFGSGTRLTVV.

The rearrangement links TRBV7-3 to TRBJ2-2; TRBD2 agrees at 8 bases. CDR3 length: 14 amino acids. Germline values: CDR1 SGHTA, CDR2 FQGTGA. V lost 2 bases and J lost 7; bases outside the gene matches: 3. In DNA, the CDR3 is TGTGCCAGCAGCTTACGACGGGAGGGCGGGGAGCTGTTTTTT. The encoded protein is CASSLRREGGELFF.

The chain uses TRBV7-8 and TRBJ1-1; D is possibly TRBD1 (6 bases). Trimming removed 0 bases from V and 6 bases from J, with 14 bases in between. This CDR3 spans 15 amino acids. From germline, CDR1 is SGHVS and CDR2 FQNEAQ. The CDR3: CASSLAEGGFAEAFF. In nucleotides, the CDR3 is TGTGCCAGCAGCTTAGCGGAGGGGGGTTTCGCTGAAGCTTTCTTT.

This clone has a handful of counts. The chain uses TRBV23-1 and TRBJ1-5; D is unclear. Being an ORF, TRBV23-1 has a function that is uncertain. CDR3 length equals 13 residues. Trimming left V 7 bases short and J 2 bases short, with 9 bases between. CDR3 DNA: TGCGCCAGCACCCGTGGGGGCAATCAGCCCCAGCATTTT. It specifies CASTRGGNQPQHF.

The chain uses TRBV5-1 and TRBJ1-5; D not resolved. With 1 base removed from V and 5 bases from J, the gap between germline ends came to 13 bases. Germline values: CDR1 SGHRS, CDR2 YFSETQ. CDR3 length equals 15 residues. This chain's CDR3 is CASSLYGTEHQPQHF. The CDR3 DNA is TGCGCCAGCAGCTTGTATGGTACCGAGCATCAGCCCCAGCATTTT.

This CDR3 reads CASSLEGRGRGQPQHF. CDR3 DNA sequence: TGTGCCAGCAGCTTAGAAGGGCGGGGTAGGGGTCAGCCCCAGCATTTT. The chain carries TRBV7-2 and TRBJ1-5, with TRBD1 as a possible D gene (5 bases). V shed 1 base and J shed 6 bases, with 16 bases lying between them. The CDR3 is 16 residues long. CDR1 is SGHTA and CDR2 is FQGNSA in the germline V gene. The full variable domain, rest sourced from reference TRBV7-2 and TRBJ1-5, is GAGVSQSPSNKVTEKGKDVELRCDPISGHTALYWYRQSLGQGLEFLIYFQGNSAPDKSGLPSDRFSAERTGGSVSTLTIQRTQQEDSAVYLCASSLEGRGRGQPQHFGDGTRLSIL.

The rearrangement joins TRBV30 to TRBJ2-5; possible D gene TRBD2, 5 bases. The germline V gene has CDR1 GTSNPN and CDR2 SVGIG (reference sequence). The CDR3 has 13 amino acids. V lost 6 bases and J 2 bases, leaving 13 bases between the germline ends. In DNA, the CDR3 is TGTGCCTGCCAGCGAGCGGAGCAAGAGACCCAGTACTTC. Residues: CACQRAEQETQYF.

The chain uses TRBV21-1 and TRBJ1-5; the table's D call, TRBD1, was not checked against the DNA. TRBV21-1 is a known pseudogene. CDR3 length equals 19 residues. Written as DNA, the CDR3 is TGTGCAGGGGGCTCCTGGGACAGAACCCTTCTCAGGTGCAATCAGCCCCAGCATTTT. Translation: CAGGSWDRTLLRCNQPQHF.

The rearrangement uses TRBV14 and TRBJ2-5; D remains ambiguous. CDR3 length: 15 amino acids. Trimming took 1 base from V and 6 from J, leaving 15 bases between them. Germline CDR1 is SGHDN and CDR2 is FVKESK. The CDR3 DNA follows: TGTGCCAGCAGCCAAGGAAACCTACAGTCGAAGACCCAGTACTTC. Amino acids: CASSQGNLQSKTQYF.

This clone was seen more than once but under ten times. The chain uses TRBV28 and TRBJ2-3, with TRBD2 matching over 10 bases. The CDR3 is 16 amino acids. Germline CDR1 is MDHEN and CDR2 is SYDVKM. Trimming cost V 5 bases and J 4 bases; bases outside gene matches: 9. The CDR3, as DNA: TGTGCCAGCAGTAAAAGCGGGAGGGCCAACGCAGATACGCAGTATTTT. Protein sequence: CASSKSGRANADTQYF.

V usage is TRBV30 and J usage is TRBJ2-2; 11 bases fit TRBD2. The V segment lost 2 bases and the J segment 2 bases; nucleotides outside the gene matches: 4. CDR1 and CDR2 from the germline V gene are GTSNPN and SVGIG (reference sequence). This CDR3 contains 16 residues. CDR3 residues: CAWSRLAGGNTGELFF. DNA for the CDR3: TGTGCCTGGAGTCGGCTAGCGGGAGGTAACACCGGGGAGCTGTTTTTT.

The CDR3 here is CASSFGPESEQYF. As DNA, the CDR3 is TGTGCCAGCAGTTTCGGGCCCGAATCCGAGCAGTACTTC. This rearrangement joins TRBV27 to TRBJ2-7; the D is unclear. Germline assignment: CDR1 MNHEY and CDR2 SMNVEV (reference sequence). The CDR3 runs to 13 residues. V shed 3 bases and J shed 6 bases, with 12 bases lying between them.

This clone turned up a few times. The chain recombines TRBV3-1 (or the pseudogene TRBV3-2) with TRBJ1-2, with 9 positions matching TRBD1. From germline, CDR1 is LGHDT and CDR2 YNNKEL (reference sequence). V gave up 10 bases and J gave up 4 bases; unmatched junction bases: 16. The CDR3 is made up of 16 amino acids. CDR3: CATQMRGQGRSYGYTF. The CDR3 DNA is TGTGCCACCCAGATGCGGGGACAGGGCAGAAGCTATGGCTACACCTTC.

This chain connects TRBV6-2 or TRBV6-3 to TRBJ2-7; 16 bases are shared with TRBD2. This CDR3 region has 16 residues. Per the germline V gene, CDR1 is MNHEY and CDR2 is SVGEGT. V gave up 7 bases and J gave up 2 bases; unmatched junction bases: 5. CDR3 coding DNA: TGTGCCAGCATCCCGGGACTAGCGGGAGGGACCTACGAGCAGTACTTC. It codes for CASIPGLAGGTYEQYF.

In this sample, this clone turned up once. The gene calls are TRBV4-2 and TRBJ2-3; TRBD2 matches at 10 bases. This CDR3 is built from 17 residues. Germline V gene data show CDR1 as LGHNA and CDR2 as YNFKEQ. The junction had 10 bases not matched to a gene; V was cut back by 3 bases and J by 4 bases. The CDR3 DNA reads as TGTGCCAGCAGCCAGCTACCTAGCGGGAGTCTCGCAGATACGCAGTATTTT. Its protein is CASSQLPSGSLADTQYF.

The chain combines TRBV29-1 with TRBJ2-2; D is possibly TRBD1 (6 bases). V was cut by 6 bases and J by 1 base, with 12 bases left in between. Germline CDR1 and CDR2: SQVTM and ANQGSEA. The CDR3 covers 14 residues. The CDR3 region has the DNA TGCAGCGTCGAGCGACAGGAGAACACCGGGGAGCTGTTTTTT. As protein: CSVERQENTGELFF.

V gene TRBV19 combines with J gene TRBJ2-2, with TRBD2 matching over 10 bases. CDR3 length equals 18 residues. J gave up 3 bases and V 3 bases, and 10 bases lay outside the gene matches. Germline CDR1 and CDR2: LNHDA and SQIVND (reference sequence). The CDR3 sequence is CASSMGLAGVRYTGELFF. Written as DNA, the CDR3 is TGTGCCAGTAGTATGGGGCTAGCGGGAGTTAGGTACACCGGGGAGCTGTTTTTT.

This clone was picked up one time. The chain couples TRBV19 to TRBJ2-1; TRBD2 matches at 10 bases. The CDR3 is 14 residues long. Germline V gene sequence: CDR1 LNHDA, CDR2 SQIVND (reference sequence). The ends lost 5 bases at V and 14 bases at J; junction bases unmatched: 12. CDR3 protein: CASSPYQREGRKFF. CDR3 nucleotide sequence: TGTGCCAGTAGTCCGTATCAGCGGGAGGGCCGAAAGTTCTTC.

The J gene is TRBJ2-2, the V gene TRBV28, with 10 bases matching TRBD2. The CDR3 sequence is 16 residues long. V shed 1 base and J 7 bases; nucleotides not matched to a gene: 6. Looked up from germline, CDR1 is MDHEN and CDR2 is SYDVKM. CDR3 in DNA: TGTGCCAGCAGTTTATTTGGGACTAGCGTCGTCGGGGAGCTGTTTTTT. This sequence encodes CASSLFGTSVVGELFF.

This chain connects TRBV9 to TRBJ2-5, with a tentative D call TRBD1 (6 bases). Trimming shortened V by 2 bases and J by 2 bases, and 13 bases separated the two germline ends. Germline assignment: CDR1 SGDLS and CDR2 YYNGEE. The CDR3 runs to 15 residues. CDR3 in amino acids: CASSVQGYPQETQYF. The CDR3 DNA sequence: TGTGCCAGCAGCGTCCAGGGGTACCCACAAGAGACCCAGTACTTC.

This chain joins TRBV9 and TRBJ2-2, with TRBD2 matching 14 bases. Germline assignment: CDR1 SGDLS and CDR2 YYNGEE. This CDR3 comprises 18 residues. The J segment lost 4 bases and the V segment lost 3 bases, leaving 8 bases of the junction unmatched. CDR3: CASSAGLAGGLGTGELFF. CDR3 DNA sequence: TGTGCCAGCAGCGCCGGACTAGCGGGAGGATTGGGCACCGGGGAGCTGTTTTTT.

CDR3 nucleotide sequence: TGTGCCAGCAGCAAAACAGGGCACTATGGCTACACCTTC. Residues: CASSKTGHYGYTF. This chain uses TRBV28 with TRBJ1-2; D may be TRBD1 (6 bases). Germline V gene data show CDR1 as MDHEN and CDR2 as SYDVKM. This CDR3 spans 13 amino acids. V was cut by 6 bases and J by 3 bases, with 11 bases left in between.

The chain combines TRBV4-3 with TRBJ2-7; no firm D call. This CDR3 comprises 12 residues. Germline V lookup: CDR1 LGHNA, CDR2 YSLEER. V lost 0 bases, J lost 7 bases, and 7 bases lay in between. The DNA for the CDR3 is TGCGCCAGCAGCCAAGATCGGCGGGAGCAGTACTTC. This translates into CASSQDRREQYF.

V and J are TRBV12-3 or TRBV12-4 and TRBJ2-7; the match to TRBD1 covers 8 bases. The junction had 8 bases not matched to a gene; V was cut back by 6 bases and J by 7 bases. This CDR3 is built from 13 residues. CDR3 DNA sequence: TGTGCCAGCAGGGCTGGACAGGGAGGAGAGCAGTACTTC. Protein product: CASRAGQGGEQYF.

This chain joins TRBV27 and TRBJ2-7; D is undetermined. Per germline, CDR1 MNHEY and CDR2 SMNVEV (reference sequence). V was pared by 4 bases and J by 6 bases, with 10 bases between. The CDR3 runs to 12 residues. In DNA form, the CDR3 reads TGTGCCAGCAGTTCCGTACCGAGCGAGCAGTACTTC. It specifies CASSSVPSEQYF.

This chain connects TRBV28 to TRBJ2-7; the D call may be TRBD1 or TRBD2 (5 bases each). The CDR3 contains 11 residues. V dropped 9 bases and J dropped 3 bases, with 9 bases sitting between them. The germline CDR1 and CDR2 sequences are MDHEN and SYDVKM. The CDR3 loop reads CASAGGYEQYF. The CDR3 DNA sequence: TGTGCCAGTGCTGGGGGCTACGAGCAGTACTTC.

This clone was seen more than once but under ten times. CDR3 in DNA: TGTGCCAGCTCACTTGACAGGGGGCAAAATTCACCCCTCCACTTT. Protein sequence: CASSLDRGQNSPLHF. The genes are TRBV18 and TRBJ1-6; TRBD1 matches 10 bases. The CDR3 runs 15 residues. Per germline, CDR1 KGHSH and CDR2 LQKENI. The trim removed 4 bases at V and 7 bases at J, leaving 4 bases unmatched. The full variable domain, completed using reference TRBV18 and TRBJ1-6, is NAGVMQNPRHLVRRRGQEARLRCSPMKGHSHVYWYRQLPEEGLKFMVYLQKENIIDESGMPKERFSAEFPKEGPSILRIQQVVRGDSAAYFCASSLDRGQNSPLHFGNGTRLTVT.

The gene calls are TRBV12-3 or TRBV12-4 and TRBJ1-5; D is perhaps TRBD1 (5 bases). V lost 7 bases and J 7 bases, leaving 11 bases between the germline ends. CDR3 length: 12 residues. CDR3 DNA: TGTGCCAGCACCACAGGTTGGCAGCCCCAGCATTTT. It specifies CASTTGWQPQHF.